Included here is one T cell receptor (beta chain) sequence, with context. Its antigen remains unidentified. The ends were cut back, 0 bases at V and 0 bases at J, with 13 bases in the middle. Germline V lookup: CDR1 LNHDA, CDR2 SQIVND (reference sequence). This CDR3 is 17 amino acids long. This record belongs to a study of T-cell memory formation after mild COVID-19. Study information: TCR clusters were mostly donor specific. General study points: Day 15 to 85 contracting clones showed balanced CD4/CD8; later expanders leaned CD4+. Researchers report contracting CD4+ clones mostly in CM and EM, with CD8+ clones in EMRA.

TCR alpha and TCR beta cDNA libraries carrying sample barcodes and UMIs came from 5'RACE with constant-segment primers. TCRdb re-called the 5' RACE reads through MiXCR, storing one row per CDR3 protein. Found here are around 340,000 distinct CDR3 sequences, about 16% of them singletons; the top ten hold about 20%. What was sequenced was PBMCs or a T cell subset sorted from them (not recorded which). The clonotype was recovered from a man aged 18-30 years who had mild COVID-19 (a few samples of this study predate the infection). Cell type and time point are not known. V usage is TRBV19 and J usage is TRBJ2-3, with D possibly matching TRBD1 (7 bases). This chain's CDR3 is CASSIDPQGGSTDTQYF. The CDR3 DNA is TGTGCCAGTAGTATAGATCCCCAGGGGGGAAGCACAGATACGCAGTATTTT.